The present T cell receptor (beta chain) was sequenced within a study of T cell responses to AZD1222 COVID-19 vaccine. General study findings and limits: Regions 160-218 and 743-854 dominated among vaccine-associated CD4 TCRs spanning spike. Donors skewed white British and female; clonal diversity was possibly underestimated.

The table came from immunoSEQ multiplex PCR; TCRdb's copy has only in-frame clones and leaves some out. Here the sample spans more than 95,000 clones, roughly 88% being singletons. A remark on this clone: Its cognate antigen is unknown.

CDR3 size: 16 residues. Trimming removed 1 base from V and 0 bases from J, with 9 bases in between. Looked up from germline, CDR1 is SGHTA and CDR2 is FQGNSA. The sample in question was peripheral blood, obtained on day 0 of AZD1222 vaccination. This receptor was taken from an adult in good health. The gene calls are TRBV7-2 and TRBJ2-2, with D tentatively TRBD2 (6 bases). The CDR3 DNA is TGTGCCAGCAGCTTAGTCGGGGGAACGAACACCGGGGAGCTGTTTTTT. This gives the protein CASSLVGGTNTGELFF.